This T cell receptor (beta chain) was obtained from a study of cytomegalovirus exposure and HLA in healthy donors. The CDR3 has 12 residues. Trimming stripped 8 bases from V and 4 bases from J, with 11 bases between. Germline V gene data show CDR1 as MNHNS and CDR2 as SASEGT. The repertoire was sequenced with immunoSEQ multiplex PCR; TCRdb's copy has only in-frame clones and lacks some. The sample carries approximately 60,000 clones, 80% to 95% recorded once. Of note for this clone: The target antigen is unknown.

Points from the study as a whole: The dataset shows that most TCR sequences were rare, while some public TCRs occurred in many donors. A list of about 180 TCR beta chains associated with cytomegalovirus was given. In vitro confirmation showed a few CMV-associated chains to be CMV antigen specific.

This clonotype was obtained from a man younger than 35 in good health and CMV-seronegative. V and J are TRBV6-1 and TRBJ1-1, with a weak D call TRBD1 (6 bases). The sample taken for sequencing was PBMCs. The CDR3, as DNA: TGTGCCAGCGAGACAGGAGTCACTGAAGCTTTCTTT. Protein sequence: CASETGVTEAFF.